The present T cell receptor (beta chain) was sequenced within a study of CD8+CD57+ T cells in acquired aplastic anemia. As for the study in general: The sorted CD4+ and CD8+ cells yielded an average approximately 3.2 ug of DNA. Study results and caveats: A significant difference in CD8+ Simpson's diversity between patients and controls was not found. Researchers report that around 30 CD8+ CDR3 sequences appeared in both patients and controls.

The template used for profiling TCR beta VDJ and CDR3 was genomic DNA. TCRdb passed the reads through MiXCR, listing each CDR3 protein once. The table has 250,000 to 300,000 distinct CDR3 sequences, around three fifths seen once. This clonotype was detected a few times. The antigen is unknown. Trimming took 3 bases from V and 7 from J, leaving 9 bases between them. The CDR3 totals 12 residues. Specimen: sorted CD4+, CD8+, or CD8+CD57+ T cells (not recorded which) from PBMCs. J is TRBJ1-1 and V is TRBV12-3 or TRBV12-4; D is possibly TRBD1 (6 bases). The source is a human donor with severe aplastic anemia or a healthy control (not recorded which). In DNA, the CDR3 is TGTGCCAGCAGTTTCACAGGGAGTGAAGCTTTCTTT. It codes for CASSFTGSEAFF.